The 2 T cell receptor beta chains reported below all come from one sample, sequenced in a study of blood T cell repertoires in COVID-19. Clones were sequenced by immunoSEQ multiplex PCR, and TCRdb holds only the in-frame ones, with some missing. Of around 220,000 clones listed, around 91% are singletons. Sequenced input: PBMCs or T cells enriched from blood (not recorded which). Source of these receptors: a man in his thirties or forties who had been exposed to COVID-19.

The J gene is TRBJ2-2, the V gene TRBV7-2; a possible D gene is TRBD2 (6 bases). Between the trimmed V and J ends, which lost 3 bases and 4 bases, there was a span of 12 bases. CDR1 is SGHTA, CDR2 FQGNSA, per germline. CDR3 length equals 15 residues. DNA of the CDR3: TGTGCCAGCAGCTTGATGGGGGGAGGCACCGGGGAGCTGTTTTTT. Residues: CASSLMGGGTGELFF.

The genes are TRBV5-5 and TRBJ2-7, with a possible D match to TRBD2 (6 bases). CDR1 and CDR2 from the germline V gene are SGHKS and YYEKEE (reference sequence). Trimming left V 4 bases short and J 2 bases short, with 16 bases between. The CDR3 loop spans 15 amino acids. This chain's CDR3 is CASSLPGTLAYEQYF. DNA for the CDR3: TGTGCCAGCAGCCTCCCCGGGACTTTAGCCTACGAGCAGTACTTC.